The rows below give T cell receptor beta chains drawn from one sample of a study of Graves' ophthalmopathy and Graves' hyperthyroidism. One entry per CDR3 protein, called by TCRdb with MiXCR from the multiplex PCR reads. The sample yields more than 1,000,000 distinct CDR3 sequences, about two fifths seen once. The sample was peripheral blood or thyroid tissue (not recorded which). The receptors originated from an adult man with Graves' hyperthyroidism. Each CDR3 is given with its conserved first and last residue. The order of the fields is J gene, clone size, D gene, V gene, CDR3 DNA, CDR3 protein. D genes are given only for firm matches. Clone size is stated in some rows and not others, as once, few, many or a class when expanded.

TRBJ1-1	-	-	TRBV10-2	TGCGCCAGCAGTGAGGACAGGACCAACACTGAAGCTTTCTTT	CASSEDRTNTEAFF
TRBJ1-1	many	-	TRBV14	TGTGCCAGCAGACCGTCCGGGACGGTGAACACTGAAGCTTTCTTT	CASRPSGTVNTEAFF
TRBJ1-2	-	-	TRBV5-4	TGTGCCAGCAGCGCACCACTAGCGGGAAATGTCTACACCTTC	CASSAPLAGNVYTF
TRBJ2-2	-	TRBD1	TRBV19	TGTGCCAGCAGTTACACGACAGGGTTCGGCGGGGAGCTGTTTTTT	CASSYTTGFGGELFF
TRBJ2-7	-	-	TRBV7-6	TGTGCCAGCAGCTCCGGACAGTCCGCCGAGCAGTACTTC	CASSSGQSAEQYF
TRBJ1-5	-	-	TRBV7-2	TGTGCCAGCTCACCGGCACCGCTCTCCGGTCAGCCCCAGCATTTT	CASSPAPLSGQPQHF
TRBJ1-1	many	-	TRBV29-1	TGCAGCGTTGAGGCCCACGGGATGAACACTGAAGCTTTCTTT	CSVEAHGMNTEAFF
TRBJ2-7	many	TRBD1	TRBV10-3	TGTGCCATCAGTGGATGGACAGGGTTGAGATACGAGCAGTACTTC	CAISGWTGLRYEQYF
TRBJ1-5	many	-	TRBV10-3	TGTGCCATCAGTGAAGGGACGGGGGCAGGTCAGCCCCAGCATTTT	CAISEGTGAGQPQHF
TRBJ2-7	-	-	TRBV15	TGTGCCACCAGCAGAGCCGGGCAGGGTTACGAGCAGTACTTC	CATSRAGQGYEQYF
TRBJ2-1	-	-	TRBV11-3	TGTGCCAGCAGCTTAGACACCTACAATGAGCAGTTCTTC	CASSLDTYNEQFF
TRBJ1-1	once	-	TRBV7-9	TGTGCCAGCAGCTTAGTGGCTAGCGGGGAAGCTTTCTTT	CASSLVASGEAFF
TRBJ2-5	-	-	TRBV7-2	TGTGCCAGCAGTTTTGGGGACCACAAGTTAGAGACCCAGTACTTC	CASSFGDHKLETQYF
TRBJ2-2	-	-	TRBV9	TGTGCCAGCAGCGCCCTTGGGGGGCTAGCGGCGAACACCTGGGAGCTGTTTTTT	CASSALGGLAANTWELFF
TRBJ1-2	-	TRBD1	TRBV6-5	TGTGCCAGCAGGTTATCCCAGGGGGCGCCTGGCTACACCTTC	CASRLSQGAPGYTF
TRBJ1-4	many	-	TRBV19	TGTGCCAGTAGCGGTTACAGGGAACAACTGTTTTTT	CASSGYREQLFF
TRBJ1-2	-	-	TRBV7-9	TGTGCCACCAGCCTTGGCTACACCTTC	CATSLGYTF
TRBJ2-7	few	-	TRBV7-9	TGTGCCAGCAGCCCCCTATGGGGTAGCGCGGACTACGAGCAGTACTTC	CASSPLWGSADYEQYF
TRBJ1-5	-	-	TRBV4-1	TGCGCCAGCAGCCCAGACGTGGGCTCTCAGCCCCAGCATTTT	CASSPDVGSQPQHF
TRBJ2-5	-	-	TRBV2	TGTGCCAGCTCGTTAGCGGAAAAAGAGACCCAGTACTTC	CASSLAEKETQYF
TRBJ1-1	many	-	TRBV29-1	TGCAGCGTTGGTAGGGTCACTGAAGCTTTCTTT	CSVGRVTEAFF
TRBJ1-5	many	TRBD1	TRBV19	TGTGCCAGTAAGGGGGCATCGGGTAGCAATCAGCCCCAGCATTTT	CASKGASGSNQPQHF
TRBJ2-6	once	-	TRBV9	TGTGCCAGCAGCGTAGAAGGGGACAACGTCCTGACTTTC	CASSVEGDNVLTF
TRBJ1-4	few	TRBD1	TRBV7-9	TGTGCCAGCAGCCCATCCCAGGGGGCCTATGGTGAAAAACTGTTTTTT	CASSPSQGAYGEKLFF
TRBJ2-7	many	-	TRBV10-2	TGTGCCAGCAGTGGAACCAACGAGCAGTACTTC	CASSGTNEQYF
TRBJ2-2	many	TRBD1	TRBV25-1	TGTGCCAGTACAGGGGTCGGGACCGGGGAGCTGTTTTTT	CASTGVGTGELFF
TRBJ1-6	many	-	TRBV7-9	TGTGCCAGCAGCCCAAGGGGGGGACCCCTCCACTTT	CASSPRGGPLHF
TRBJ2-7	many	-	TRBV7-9	TGTGCCAGCAGCCCCCCCCGAGCCTACGAGCAGTACTTC	CASSPPRAYEQYF
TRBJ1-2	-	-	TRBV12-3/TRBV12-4	TGTGCCAGCAGTGAGCAAGGCTGGGCAAACTATGGCTACACCTTC	CASSEQGWANYGYTF
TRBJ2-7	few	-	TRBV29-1	TGCAGCGTTGAAAGGCAGGGGCCCCACGAGCAGTACTTC	CSVERQGPHEQYF
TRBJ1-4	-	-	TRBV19	TGTGCCAGTAGTACGAACAGGCCGAGGGGCAGTGAAAAACTGTTTTTT	CASSTNRPRGSEKLFF
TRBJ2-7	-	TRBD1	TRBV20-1	TGCAGTGCTCGTGGACAGGAGAATACCTACGAGCAGTACTTC	CSARGQENTYEQYF
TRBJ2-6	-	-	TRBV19	TGTGCCAGTAGTATTAGGATTACAGGGAACTCTGGGGCCAACATCCTGACTTTC	CASSIRITGNSGANILTF
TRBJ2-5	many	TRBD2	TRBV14	TGTGCCAGCAGCCAGGGGAGGGCCCAGTACTTC	CASSQGRAQYF
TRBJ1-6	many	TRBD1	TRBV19	TGTGCCAGTAGTATCTCCCGACAGGGCAATTCACCCCTCCACTTT	CASSISRQGNSPLHF
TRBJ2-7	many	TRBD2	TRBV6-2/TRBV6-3	TGTGCCAGCAGTTTTAGTAGCGGGGGATTCTACGAGCAGTACTTC	CASSFSSGGFYEQYF
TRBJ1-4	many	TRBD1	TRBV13	TGTGCCAGCAGCCCGGGACAGGCGGGTGAAAAACTGTTTTTT	CASSPGQAGEKLFF
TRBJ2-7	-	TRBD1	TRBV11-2	TGCGCCAGCAGCCAAGACCCCGGACAGGGGACCTACGAGCAGTACTTC	CASSQDPGQGTYEQYF
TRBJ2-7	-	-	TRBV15	TGTGCCACCAGCACCTATCTGGGGGGGCACGAGCAGTACTTC	CATSTYLGGHEQYF
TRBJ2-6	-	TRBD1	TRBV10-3	TGTGCCAGCAGTGGAAGGACAGGGTTCATCTCTGGGGCCAACGTCCTGACTTTC	CASSGRTGFISGANVLTF
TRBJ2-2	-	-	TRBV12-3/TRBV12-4	TGTGCCAGCAGTTTCGGACGGTGGGGCACCGGGGAGCTGTTTTTT	CASSFGRWGTGELFF
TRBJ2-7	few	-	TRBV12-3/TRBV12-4	TGTGCCAGCAGTTTAGACCGGGTAAAGCAGTACTTC	CASSLDRVKQYF
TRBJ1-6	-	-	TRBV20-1	TGCAGTGCTAGAAAGACAAGATATAATTCACCCCTCCACTTT	CSARKTRYNSPLHF
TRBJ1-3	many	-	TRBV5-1	TGCGCCAGCAGCGATCGGGGACCGGTCTCTGGAAACACCATATATTTT	CASSDRGPVSGNTIYF
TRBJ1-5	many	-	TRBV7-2	TGTGCCAGCAGCCCCTCGGCCAATCAGCCCCAGCATTTT	CASSPSANQPQHF
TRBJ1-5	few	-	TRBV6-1	TGTGCCAGCAGTGACAGGGTGGGGAGCAATCAGCCCCAGCATTTT	CASSDRVGSNQPQHF